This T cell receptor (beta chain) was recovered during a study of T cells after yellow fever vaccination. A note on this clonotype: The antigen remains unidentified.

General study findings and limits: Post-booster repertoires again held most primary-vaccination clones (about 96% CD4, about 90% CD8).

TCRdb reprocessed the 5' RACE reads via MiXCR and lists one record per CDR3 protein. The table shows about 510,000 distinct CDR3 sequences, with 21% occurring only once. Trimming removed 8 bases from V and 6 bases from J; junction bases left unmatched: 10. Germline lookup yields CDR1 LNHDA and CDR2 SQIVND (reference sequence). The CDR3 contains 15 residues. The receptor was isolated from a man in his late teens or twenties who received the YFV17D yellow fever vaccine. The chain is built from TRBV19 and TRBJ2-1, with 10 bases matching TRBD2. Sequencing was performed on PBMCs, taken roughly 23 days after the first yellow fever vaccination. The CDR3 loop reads CASRYPGLASNEQFF. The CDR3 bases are TGTGCCAGTCGATATCCGGGACTAGCGTCCAATGAGCAGTTCTTC.